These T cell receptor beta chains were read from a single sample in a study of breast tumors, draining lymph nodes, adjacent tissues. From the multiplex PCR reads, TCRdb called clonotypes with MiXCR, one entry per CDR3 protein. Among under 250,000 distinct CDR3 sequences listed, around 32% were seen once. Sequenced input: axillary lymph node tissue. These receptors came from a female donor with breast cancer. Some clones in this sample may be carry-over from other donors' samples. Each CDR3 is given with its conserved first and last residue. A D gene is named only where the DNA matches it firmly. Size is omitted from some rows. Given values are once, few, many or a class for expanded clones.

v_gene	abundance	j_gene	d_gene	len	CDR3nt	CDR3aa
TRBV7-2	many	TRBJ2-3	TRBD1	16	TGTGCCAGCAGCCCCATAGGACAGGCGTCCGCAGATACGCAGTATTTT	CASSPIGQASADTQYF
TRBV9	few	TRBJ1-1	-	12	TGTGCCAGCAGCGTAGATGACGGTGAAGCTTTCTTT	CASSVDDGEAFF
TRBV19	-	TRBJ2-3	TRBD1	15	TGTGCCAGTAGTTCTGGGACAGTTAGCACAGGTACGCAGTATTTT	CASSSGTVSTGTQYF
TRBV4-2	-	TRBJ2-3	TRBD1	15	TGTGCCAGCAGCCCAAAGACAGGGGGAGTAGATACGCAGTATTTT	CASSPKTGGVDTQYF
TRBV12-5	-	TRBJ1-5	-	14	TGTGCTAGTGGCCGCCCCCGAGCGGGAGGGCCCCAGCATTTT	CASGRPRAGGPQHF
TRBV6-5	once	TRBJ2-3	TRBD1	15	TGTGCCAGCAGCGCGAGGACAGGGCCTCGGAATGAGCAGTATTTT	CASSARTGPRNEQYF
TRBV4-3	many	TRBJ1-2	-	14	TGCGCCAGCAGCCAAGAAAGAGGGGCGAGGGGCTACACCTTC	CASSQERGARGYTF
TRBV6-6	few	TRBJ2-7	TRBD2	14	TGTGCCAGCAGTCACGGCGGGAGGGGGAACGAGCAGTACTTC	CASSHGGRGNEQYF
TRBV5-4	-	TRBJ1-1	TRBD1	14	TGTGCCAGCAGCTTGGCGGGACAGGGCACTGAAGCTTTCTTT	CASSLAGQGTEAFF
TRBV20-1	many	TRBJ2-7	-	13	TGCAGTGCCGAGGGGAGGCTCGGGAACGAGCAGTACTTC	CSAEGRLGNEQYF
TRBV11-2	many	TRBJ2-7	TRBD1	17	TGTGCCAGCAGCCGACCCTCAGGCGGGACAGGGGGCTACGAGCAGTACTTC	CASSRPSGGTGGYEQYF
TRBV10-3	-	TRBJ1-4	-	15	TGTGCCATCAGTGCAGCGGGGTACTACAATGAAAAACTGTTTTTT	CAISAAGYYNEKLFF
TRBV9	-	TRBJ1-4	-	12	TGTGCCAGCAGCGAAGGGACTGAAAAACTGTTTTTT	CASSEGTEKLFF
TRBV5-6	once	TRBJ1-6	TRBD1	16	TGTGCCAGCAGTCGTGGACAGGGAACAGGAGGTTCACCCCTCCACTTT	CASSRGQGTGGSPLHF
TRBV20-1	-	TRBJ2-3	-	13	TGCAGTGCTAGAGATACGATGACAGATACGCAGTATTTT	CSARDTMTDTQYF
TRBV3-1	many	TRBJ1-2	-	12	TGTGCCAGCAGCCTCAACACCAGGCTGGTAACCTTC	CASSLNTRLVTF
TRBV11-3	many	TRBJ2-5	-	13	TGTGCCAGCAGCTTACCGAGAGGAGAGACCCAGTACTTC	CASSLPRGETQYF
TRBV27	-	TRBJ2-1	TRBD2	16	TGTGCCAGCAGACAAATTCCCGGGACTAACTACAATGAGCAGTTCTTC	CASRQIPGTNYNEQFF
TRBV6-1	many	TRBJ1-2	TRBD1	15	TGTGCCAGCAGTGGGGAGGTCAGGGGGTCCGGTGGCTACACCTTC	CASSGEVRGSGGYTF
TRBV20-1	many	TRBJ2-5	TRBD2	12	TGCAGTGCAGTAGCGGGAATAGAGACCCAGTACTTC	CSAVAGIETQYF
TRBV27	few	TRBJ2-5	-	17	TGTGCCAGCACCTCGGGACGCGCAGGGGTCTACCAAGAGACCCAGTACTTC	CASTSGRAGVYQETQYF
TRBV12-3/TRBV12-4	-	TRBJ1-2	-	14	TGTGCCAGCAGCTCAACAGGACCGGGAAGTGGCTACACCTTC	CASSSTGPGSGYTF
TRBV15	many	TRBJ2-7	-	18	TGTGCCACCAGCACATCTTGGCTAACTGGACGGGATCCCTACGAGCAGTACTTC	CATSTSWLTGRDPYEQYF
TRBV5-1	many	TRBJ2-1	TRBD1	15	TGCGCCAGCAGCATATGGACAGGGAGTTACAATGAGCAGTTCTTC	CASSIWTGSYNEQFF
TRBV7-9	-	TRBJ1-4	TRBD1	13	TGTGCCAGCAGCTTTACAGGGGTGGATGGGACAGCTTTT	CASSFTGVDGTAF
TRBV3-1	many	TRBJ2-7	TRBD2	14	TGTGCCAGCAGCCCCGGCAGGGAGGGCTACGAGCAGTACTTC	CASSPGREGYEQYF
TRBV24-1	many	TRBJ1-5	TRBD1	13	TGTGCCACCAGTGGAGACAGGGGATGGCCCCAGCATTTT	CATSGDRGWPQHF
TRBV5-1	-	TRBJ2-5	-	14	TGCGCCAGCAGCTTGATGGCGGAACAAGAGCCCCAGTACTTC	CASSLMAEQEPQYF
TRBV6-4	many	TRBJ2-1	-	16	TGTGCCAGCAGTGAGGAGCGCTCCCCCTCCTACAATGAGCAGTTCTTC	CASSEERSPSYNEQFF
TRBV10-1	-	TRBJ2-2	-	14	TGCGCCGGCAGTGACCCAGGGGGGTACGGGGAGCTGTTTTTT	CAGSDPGGYGELFF
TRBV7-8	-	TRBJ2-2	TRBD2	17	TGTGCCAGCAGCGCCCGACTAGCGGGAGGCGGAACCGGGGAGCTGTTTTTT	CASSARLAGGGTGELFF
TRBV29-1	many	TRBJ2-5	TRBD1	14	TGCAGCGTTTACCGGGACAGGTACCAAGAGACCCAGTACTTC	CSVYRDRYQETQYF
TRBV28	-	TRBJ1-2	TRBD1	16	TGTGCCAGCAGCACTCCAGCGACAGGGGGCATCTATGGCTACACCTTC	CASSTPATGGIYGYTF
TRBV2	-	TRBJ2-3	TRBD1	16	TGTGCCAGCAGTGATCGGGACAGGGGTTCCACAGATACGCAGTATTTT	CASSDRDRGSTDTQYF
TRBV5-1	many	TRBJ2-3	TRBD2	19	TGCGCCAGCAGCTTGGCCTTCCTCAGCGGGGGAACCCGCACAGATACGCAGTATTTT	CASSLAFLSGGTRTDTQYF
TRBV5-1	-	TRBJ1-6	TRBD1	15	TGCGCCAGCAGCAACCGGGACAGGGGAGATTCACCCCTCCACTTT	CASSNRDRGDSPLHF
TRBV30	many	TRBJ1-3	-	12	TGTGCCTGGAGGTTCTCTGGAAACACCATATATTTT	CAWRFSGNTIYF
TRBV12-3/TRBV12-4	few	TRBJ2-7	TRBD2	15	TGTGCCAGCAGTGACCCGACTAGCGGGAGATACGAGCAGTACTTC	CASSDPTSGRYEQYF
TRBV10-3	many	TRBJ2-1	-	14	TGTGCCATCAGCCTGGAGAGGGAGGAGGATGAGCAGTTCTTC	CAISLEREEDEQFF
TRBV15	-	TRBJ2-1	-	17	TGTGCCACCAGCAGAGACGATGGGGGACGCATCTACAATGAGCAGTTCTTC	CATSRDDGGRIYNEQFF
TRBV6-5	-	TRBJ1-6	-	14	TGTGCCAGCAGCCGGACTAGCGGGAGTTCACCCCTCCACTTT	CASSRTSGSSPLHF
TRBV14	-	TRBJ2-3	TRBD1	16	TGTGCCAGCAGCCAAGACAGGGGGCCTAGCACAGATACGCAGTATTTT	CASSQDRGPSTDTQYF
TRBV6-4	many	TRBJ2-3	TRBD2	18	TGTGCCAGCAGTGAACGGGGACTAGCGGGAGTCCCCACAGATACGCAGTATTTT	CASSERGLAGVPTDTQYF
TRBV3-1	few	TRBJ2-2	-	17	TGTGCCAGCAGCCAAAATAGGGGGGGCAGGACGGCCGGGGAGCTGTTTTTT	CASSQNRGGRTAGELFF
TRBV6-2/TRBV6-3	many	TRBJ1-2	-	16	TGTGCCAGCAGGAAGGGGGTAAGGAAAGACTTCGATGGCTACACCTTC	CASRKGVRKDFDGYTF
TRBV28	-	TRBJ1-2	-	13	TGTGCCAGCAGGTTTTTAGACGTCGGTGGCTACACCTTC	CASRFLDVGGYTF
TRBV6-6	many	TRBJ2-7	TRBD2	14	TGTGCCAGCAGTCCGACTAGCGGGAGTATCGAGCAGTACTTC	CASSPTSGSIEQYF